The rows below give T cell receptor beta chains drawn from one sample of a study of response to subunit inactivated influenza vaccine. TCRdb analysed the RT-PCR reads with MiXCR anew, one entry per CDR3 protein. The table includes approximately 530,000 distinct CDR3 sequences, 7.2% detected once. This sample comprised PBMCs from blood, obtained 23 to 25 months after vaccination. Receptor source: a man in his fifties or sixties who received an inactivated influenza vaccine. Each CDR3 is given with its conserved first and last residue. The D gene is left open where the match is weak. Clone size is stated in some rows and not others, as once, few, many or a class when expanded.

CDR3aa | CDR3nt | abundance | j_gene | d_gene | v_gene
CSARAQLQFIMNTEAFF | TGCAGTGCTAGAGCACAGCTACAGTTTATAATGAACACTGAAGCTTTCTTT | . | TRBJ1-1 | . | TRBV20-1
CASSFDINTEAFF | TGTGCCAGCAGCTTTGACATCAACACTGAAGCTTTCTTT | few | TRBJ1-1 | . | TRBV5-5
CASSLGQPSGANVLTF | TGCGCCAGCAGCTTGGGTCAGCCGTCGGGGGCCAACGTCCTGACTTTC | few | TRBJ2-6 | . | TRBV5-1
CASRRPGVEDTQYF | TGTGCCAGCAGGCGGCCAGGGGTTGAAGATACGCAGTATTTT | few | TRBJ2-3 | . | TRBV11-2
CASSFRLAEAHGETQYF | TGTGCCAGCAGTTTCCGACTAGCGGAAGCCCATGGAGAGACCCAGTACTTC | few | TRBJ2-5 | TRBD2 | TRBV28
CASSYSRAASTDTQYF | TGTGCCAGCAGTTACTCGAGGGCGGCTAGCACAGATACGCAGTATTTT | few | TRBJ2-3 | . | TRBV6-5
CASSQVPLGEQFF | TGTGCCAGCAGCCAAGTTCCTTTAGGTGAGCAGTTCTTC | few | TRBJ2-1 | . | TRBV4-2
CSASDGLAGGIDTQYF | TGCAGTGCTTCTGACGGACTAGCGGGAGGAATAGATACGCAGTATTTT | many | TRBJ2-3 | TRBD2 | TRBV20-1
CASCVGDRGRAFF | TGTGCCAGCTGCGTCGGGGACAGGGGGCGAGCTTTCTTT | . | TRBJ1-1 | TRBD1 | TRBV6-2/TRBV6-3
CASGPWREGTDTQYF | TGTGCCAGCGGCCCATGGCGGGAGGGCACAGATACGCAGTATTTT | few | TRBJ2-3 | TRBD2 | TRBV28
CASSLVTSGVSYNEQFF | TGCGCCAGCAGCTTGGTGACTAGCGGGGTTTCTTACAATGAGCAGTTCTTC | . | TRBJ2-1 | TRBD2 | TRBV5-1
CASSFPLAGGTDTQYF | TGTGCCAGCAGTTTCCCCCTAGCGGGGGGCACAGATACGCAGTATTTT | few | TRBJ2-3 | TRBD2 | TRBV12-3/TRBV12-4
CSARPSSVMSPEQFF | TGCAGTGCTAGGCCCTCATCTGTGATGTCCCCTGAGCAGTTCTTC | many | TRBJ2-1 | . | TRBV20-1
CASSFEGGRAKEQFF | TGTGCCAGCAGTTTTGAAGGCGGGAGGGCCAAGGAGCAGTTCTTC | . | TRBJ2-1 | TRBD2 | TRBV12-3/TRBV12-4
CATSAAGTSQETQYF | TGTGCCACCAGTGCCGCAGGGACCTCCCAAGAGACCCAGTACTTC | . | TRBJ2-5 | . | TRBV24-1
CSASLRAGETQYF | TGCAGTGCTAGTTTGAGGGCCGGAGAGACCCAGTACTTC | . | TRBJ2-5 | . | TRBV20-1
CASSYDGSTTYNEQFF | TGTGCCAGCAGTTACGATGGCAGTACGACCTACAATGAGCAGTTCTTC | few | TRBJ2-1 | . | TRBV6-5
CASSLEVGVSTEAFF | TGTGCCAGCAGCTTAGAGGTGGGGGTTAGCACTGAAGCTTTCTTT | . | TRBJ1-1 | . | TRBV7-2
CSVGLGGDTQYF | TGCAGCGTTGGACTGGGGGGAGATACGCAGTATTTT | few | TRBJ2-3 | . | TRBV29-1
CASSSGVSYEQYF | TGTGCCAGCAGTTCAGGCGTCAGCTACGAGCAGTACTTC | many | TRBJ2-7 | . | TRBV12-3/TRBV12-4
CASGGYETDTQYF | TGTGCCAGCGGGGGTTACGAGACAGATACGCAGTATTTT | . | TRBJ2-3 | . | TRBV7-2
CASSFWGVGTDTQYF | TGTGCCAGCAGTTTTTGGGGGGTGGGTACAGATACGCAGTATTTT | once | TRBJ2-3 | . | TRBV12-3/TRBV12-4
CASSLVTGISGGELFF | TGCGCCAGCAGCTTGGTCACTGGGATTAGCGGCGGGGAGCTGTTTTTT | . | TRBJ2-2 | . | TRBV5-1
CSAQPTAGDRSYEQYF | TGCAGTGCCCAACCAACAGCCGGGGACCGCTCCTACGAGCAGTACTTC | few | TRBJ2-7 | . | TRBV20-1
CASSLTGTVYNEQFF | TGTGCCAGCAGTTTGACCGGGACAGTCTACAATGAGCAGTTCTTC | many | TRBJ2-1 | TRBD1 | TRBV12-3/TRBV12-4
CASSYGLKTASNEKLFF | TGTGCCAGCAGTTACGGTCTTAAGACAGCGTCTAATGAAAAACTGTTTTTT | . | TRBJ1-4 | . | TRBV6-5
CSAKTSGSFAETQYF | TGCAGTGCCAAGACTAGCGGGAGTTTCGCAGAGACCCAGTACTTC | few | TRBJ2-5 | TRBD2 | TRBV20-1
CASSLVVLGGNTIYF | TGTGCCAGCAGCTTAGTGGTCTTGGGAGGAAACACCATATATTTT | . | TRBJ1-3 | . | TRBV11-2
CSVEMPQHGETQYF | TGCAGCGTTGAAATGCCCCAACATGGAGAGACCCAGTACTTC | . | TRBJ2-5 | . | TRBV29-1
CSVTGQGRNQPQHF | TGCAGTGTGACGGGACAGGGCCGCAATCAGCCCCAGCATTTT | . | TRBJ1-5 | TRBD1 | TRBV20-1
CAWGGRTTYEQYF | TGTGCCTGGGGAGGTAGGACAACCTACGAGCAGTACTTC | many | TRBJ2-7 | . | TRBV30
CSARGLAGIETQYF | TGCAGTGCAAGGGGACTAGCGGGAATCGAGACCCAGTACTTC | . | TRBJ2-5 | TRBD2 | TRBV20-1
CSARDEGANTEAFF | TGCAGTGCTAGAGATGAGGGCGCGAACACTGAAGCTTTCTTT | . | TRBJ1-1 | . | TRBV20-1
CASSSPKGGNIQYF | TGTGCCAGCAGCTCCCCAAAGGGGGGAAACATTCAGTACTTC | . | TRBJ2-4 | . | TRBV7-6
CASSLAGKGQPQHF | TGCGCCAGCAGCTTAGCGGGGAAGGGTCAGCCCCAGCATTTT | many | TRBJ1-5 | . | TRBV5-1
CSASLQGNTGELFF | TGCAGTGCTAGTCTCCAGGGGAACACCGGGGAGCTGTTTTTT | many | TRBJ2-2 | . | TRBV20-1
CASSQRQGVNEQFF | TGTGCCAGCAGTCAACGACAGGGGGTCAATGAGCAGTTCTTC | . | TRBJ2-1 | TRBD1 | TRBV28
CSARAEGIDNSPLHF | TGCAGTGCTAGAGCGGAGGGGATAGACAATTCACCCCTCCACTTT | many | TRBJ1-6 | . | TRBV20-1
CASSSSPGGTEAFF | TGTGCCAGCAGCTCCTCCCCGGGAGGGACTGAAGCTTTCTTT | many | TRBJ1-1 | . | TRBV7-9
CASSSSSGINTGELFF | TGTGCCAGCAGTTCCTCTAGCGGGATAAACACCGGGGAGCTGTTTTTT | few | TRBJ2-2 | TRBD2 | TRBV28
CASSGRYGPAYNEQFF | TGTGCCAGCAGTGGTCGTTATGGGCCCGCCTACAATGAGCAGTTCTTC | few | TRBJ2-1 | . | TRBV25-1
CASSSGGIVADTQYF | TGTGCCAGCAGTTCAGGGGGGATAGTAGCAGATACGCAGTATTTT | few | TRBJ2-3 | . | TRBV12-3/TRBV12-4
CSVIRANTEAFF | TGCAGCGTAATAAGAGCGAACACTGAAGCTTTCTTT | . | TRBJ1-1 | . | TRBV29-1
CASRRIVGRTGELFF | TGCGCCAGCAGGAGGATCGTGGGAAGGACCGGGGAGCTGTTTTTT | many | TRBJ2-2 | . | TRBV5-1